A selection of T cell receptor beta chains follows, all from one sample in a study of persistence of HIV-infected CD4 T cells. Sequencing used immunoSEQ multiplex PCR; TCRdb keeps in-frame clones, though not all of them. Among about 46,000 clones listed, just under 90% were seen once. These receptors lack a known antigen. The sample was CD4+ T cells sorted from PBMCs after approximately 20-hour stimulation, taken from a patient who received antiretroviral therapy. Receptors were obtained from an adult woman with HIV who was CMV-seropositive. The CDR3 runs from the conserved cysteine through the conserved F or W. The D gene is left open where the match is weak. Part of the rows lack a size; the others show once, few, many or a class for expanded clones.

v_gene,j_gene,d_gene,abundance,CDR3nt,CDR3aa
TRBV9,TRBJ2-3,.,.,TGTGCCAGCAGTGCCCTCGGCACAGATACGCAGTATTTT,CASSALGTDTQYF
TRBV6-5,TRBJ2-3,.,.,TGTGCCAGCAGTTCTCTCAAGGGGCATACAGATACGCAGTATTTT,CASSSLKGHTDTQYF
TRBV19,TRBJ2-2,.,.,TGTGCCAGTAGTACTTTGGGACAGAACACCGGGGAGCTGTTTTTT,CASSTLGQNTGELFF
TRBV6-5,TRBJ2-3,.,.,TGTGCCAGCAGTTACTCACTCACAGATACGCAGTATTTT,CASSYSLTDTQYF
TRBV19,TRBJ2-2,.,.,TGTGCCAGTAGTATTGTGAGTGGTCGGGAGCTGTTTTTT,CASSIVSGRELFF
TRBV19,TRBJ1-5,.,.,TGTGCCAGTAATACAGGTTTGGGCAATCAGCCCCAGCATTTT,CASNTGLGNQPQHF
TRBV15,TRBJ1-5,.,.,TGTGCCACCAGCCCTTATGGGGCGGATAGCAATCAGCCCCAGCATTTT,CATSPYGADSNQPQHF
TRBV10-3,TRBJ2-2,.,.,TGTGCCATCAAAGGCGCTACCGGGGAGCTGTTTTTT,CAIKGATGELFF
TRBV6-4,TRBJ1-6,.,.,TGTGCCAGCAGTGACAGGGTACATTCACCCCTCCACTTT,CASSDRVHSPLHF
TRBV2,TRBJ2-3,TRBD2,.,TGTGCCAGCAGACTAGCGGGGGGGACCTACACAGATACGCAGTATTTT,CASRLAGGTYTDTQYF
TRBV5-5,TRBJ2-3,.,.,TGTGCCAGCAGCTTGGGTCACCCTAGCACAGATACGCAGTATTTT,CASSLGHPSTDTQYF
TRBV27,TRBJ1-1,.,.,TGTGCCAGCACCATCCGGGGTGGAAACACTGAAGCTTTCTTT,CASTIRGGNTEAFF
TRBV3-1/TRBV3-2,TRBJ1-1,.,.,TGTGCCAGCAGCCAAGTCTCTGGGGGCACTGAAGCTTTCTTT,CASSQVSGGTEAFF
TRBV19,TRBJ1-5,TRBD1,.,TGTGCCAGTGTCGGACAGGGTGATCAGCCCCAGCATTTT,CASVGQGDQPQHF
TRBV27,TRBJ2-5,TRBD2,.,TGTGCCAGCAGTCCGGGACTAGCGGGGTACCAAGAGACCCAGTACTTC,CASSPGLAGYQETQYF
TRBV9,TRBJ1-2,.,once,TGTGCCAGCAGCGTAGCCGCAGGAGGTACTAACTATGGCTACACCTTC,CASSVAAGGTNYGYTF
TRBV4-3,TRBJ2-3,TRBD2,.,TGCGCCAGCAGCCAGAGCGGGGGGGCTTATGCAGATACGCAGTATTTT,CASSQSGGAYADTQYF
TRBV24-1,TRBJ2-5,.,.,TGTGCCACCAGAAAGGACAGACAAGAGACCCAGTACTTC,CATRKDRQETQYF
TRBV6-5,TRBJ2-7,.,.,TGTGCCAGCAGTTACTCACACACCTTTTACGAGCAGTACTTC,CASSYSHTFYEQYF
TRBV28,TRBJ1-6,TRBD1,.,TGTGCCAGCAGCTTAATCGACAGGGAGCACTCACCCCTCCACTTT,CASSLIDREHSPLHF
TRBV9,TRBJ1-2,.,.,TGTGCCAGCAGCGCGACAGACCTTGGCTACACCTTC,CASSATDLGYTF
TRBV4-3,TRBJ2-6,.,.,TGCGCCAGCAGCCAAGAATACATCGGCAGCTCTGGGGCCAACGTCCTGACTTTC,CASSQEYIGSSGANVLTF
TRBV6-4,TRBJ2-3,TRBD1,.,TGTGCCAGCAGTGAACAGGGGGGAGGAGATACGCAGTATTTT,CASSEQGGGDTQYF
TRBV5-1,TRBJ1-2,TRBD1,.,TGCGCCAGCAGCGCCGATGGACAGGGATGGAGGGACTGGGGCTACACCTTC,CASSADGQGWRDWGYTF
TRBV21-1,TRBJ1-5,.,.,TGTGCCAGCAGCAAAGGGCGTAGCAATCAGCCCCAGCATTTT,CASSKGRSNQPQHF
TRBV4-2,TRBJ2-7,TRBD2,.,TGTGCCAGCAGCCAAGCGCCCAGCGGGGACGAGCAGTACTTC,CASSQAPSGDEQYF
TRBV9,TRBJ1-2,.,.,TGTGCCAGCAGCGTACTTGACAACGACTATGGCTACACCTTC,CASSVLDNDYGYTF
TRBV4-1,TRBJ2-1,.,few,TGCGCCAGCAGCCAAGGAAGCGGCTACAATGAGCAGTTCTTC,CASSQGSGYNEQFF
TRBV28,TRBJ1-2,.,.,TGTGCCAGCACAGTTTGGAGCAGGCTGTATGGCTACACCTTC,CASTVWSRLYGYTF
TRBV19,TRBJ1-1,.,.,TGTGCCAGTACCAGACAGACACACACTGAAGCTTTCTTT,CASTRQTHTEAFF
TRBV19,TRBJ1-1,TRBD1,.,TGTGCCAGTAATCGACAGGGGGCGAACACTGAAGCTTTCTTT,CASNRQGANTEAFF
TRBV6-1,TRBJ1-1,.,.,TGTGCCAGCAGTGAAGCGCTTCGGGGGAAGGCTTTCTTT,CASSEALRGKAFF
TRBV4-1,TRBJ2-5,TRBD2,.,TGCGCCAGCAGCCCAGGGGCTAGCGGGAGTCGGGAGACCCAGTACTTC,CASSPGASGSRETQYF
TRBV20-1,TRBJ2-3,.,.,TGCAGTTGGGGGGAGACAGATACGCAGTATTTT,CSWGETDTQYF
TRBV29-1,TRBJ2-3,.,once,TGCAGCGTCGGGGAGGGCACAGATACGCAGTATTTT,CSVGEGTDTQYF
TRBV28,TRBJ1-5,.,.,TGTGCCAGCAGTCTAGGGCAGGGGCGGCGGCCCCAGCATTTT,CASSLGQGRRPQHF
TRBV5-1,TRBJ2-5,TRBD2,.,TGCGCCAGCAGCTTGCCCCCCACCCAACTAACTAGCGGGAGTCGAGAGACCCAGTACTTC,CASSLPPTQLTSGSRETQYF
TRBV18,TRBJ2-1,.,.,TGTGCCAGCTCACCATTGGGGGGTAGGACGGCGATCAATGAGCAGTTCTTC,CASSPLGGRTAINEQFF
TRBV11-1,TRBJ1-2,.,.,TGTGCCAGCAGCTTGGCAGCTAACTATGGCTACACCTTC,CASSLAANYGYTF
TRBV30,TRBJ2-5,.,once,TGTGCCTGGGTAAATGGACAGTTCCAAGAGACCCAGTACTTC,CAWVNGQFQETQYF
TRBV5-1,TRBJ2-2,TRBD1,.,TGCGCCAGCAGCTCACAGGGACAGAGTTACGGGGAGCTGTTTTTT,CASSSQGQSYGELFF
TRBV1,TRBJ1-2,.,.,TGCACCAGCGGCTTGTTGGGACCCACCGAATATAACTATGGCTACACCTTC,CTSGLLGPTEYNYGYTF
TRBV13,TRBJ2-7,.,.,TGTGCCAGCGCGGCCAGGGGAATCCACGAGCAGTACTTC,CASAARGIHEQYF
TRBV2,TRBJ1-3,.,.,TGTGCCAGCAGTGACACGTTCTCTGGAAACACCATATATTTT,CASSDTFSGNTIYF
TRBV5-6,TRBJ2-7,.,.,TGTGCCAGCAGCCCGGGGGGCCCTAACTACGAGCAGTACTTC,CASSPGGPNYEQYF
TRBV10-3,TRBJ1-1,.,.,TGTGCCTCACTGGCCGGACAGAACACTGAAGCTTTCTTT,CASLAGQNTEAFF
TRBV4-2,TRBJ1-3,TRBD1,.,TGTGCCAGCAGCAACCGGGACAGGGGTTCTGGAAACACCATATATTTT,CASSNRDRGSGNTIYF
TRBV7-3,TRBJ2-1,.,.,TGTGCCAGCAGCTTATCCCACCTAAGTGTCGACAATGAGCAGTTCTTC,CASSLSHLSVDNEQFF
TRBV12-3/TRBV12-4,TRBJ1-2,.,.,TGTGCCAGCAGGGAAACAGGGAGTCAAGGCTACACCTTC,CASRETGSQGYTF
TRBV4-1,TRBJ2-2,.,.,TGCGCCAGCAGCCAAGACAGGAGGAACACCGGGGAGCTGTTTTTT,CASSQDRRNTGELFF
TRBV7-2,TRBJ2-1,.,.,TGTGCCAGCAGCTTCTCGGCAGGGGCAAGGAATGAGCAGTTCTTC,CASSFSAGARNEQFF
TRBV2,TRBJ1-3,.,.,TGTGCCAGCAGTGTAGGTACTGGAAACACCATATATTTT,CASSVGTGNTIYF